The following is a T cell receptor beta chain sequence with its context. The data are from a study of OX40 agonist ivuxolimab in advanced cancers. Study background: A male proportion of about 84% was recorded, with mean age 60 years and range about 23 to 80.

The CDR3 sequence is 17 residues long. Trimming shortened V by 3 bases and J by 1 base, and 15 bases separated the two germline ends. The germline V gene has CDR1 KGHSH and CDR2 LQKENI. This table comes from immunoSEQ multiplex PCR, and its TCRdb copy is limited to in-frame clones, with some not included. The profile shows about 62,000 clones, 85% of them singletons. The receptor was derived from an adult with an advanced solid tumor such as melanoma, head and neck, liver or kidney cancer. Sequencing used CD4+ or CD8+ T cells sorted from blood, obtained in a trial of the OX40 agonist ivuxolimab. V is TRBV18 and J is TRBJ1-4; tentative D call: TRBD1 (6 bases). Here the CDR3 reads CASSPVRETGTNEKLFF. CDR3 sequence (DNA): TGTGCCAGCTCACCGGTTCGCGAGACAGGAACTAATGAAAAACTGTTTTTT.